This T cell receptor beta chain was captured by sequencing in a study of T cells in Graves' hyperthyroidism and ophthalmopathy. Study conclusions and caveats: Blood shared most expanded thyroid clonotypes above 0.001.

The V and J ends lost 4 bases and 9 bases respectively, with 11 bases between them. Germline assignment: CDR1 MNHEY and CDR2 SMNVEV (reference sequence). This CDR3 has 12 amino acids. Ten or more counts support this clonotype. Its antigen is unidentified. Amplification of TCR beta CDR3 regions was performed using RNA transcripts as template. HTBI primers were used for first-round RT-PCR of the TCR CDR3. TCRdb redid the calling of the multiplex PCR reads with MiXCR, one entry per CDR3 protein. This table has over 350,000 distinct CDR3 sequences, roughly 14% appearing once. The V and J genes are TRBV27 and TRBJ2-3, with D hard to call. The sequence derives from a man aged 18 to 29 with Graves' ophthalmopathy. The sample taken for sequencing was blood. This CDR3 reads CASSSVGNTQYF. CDR3 DNA sequence: TGTGCCAGCAGTTCAGTCGGTAACACGCAGTATTTT.